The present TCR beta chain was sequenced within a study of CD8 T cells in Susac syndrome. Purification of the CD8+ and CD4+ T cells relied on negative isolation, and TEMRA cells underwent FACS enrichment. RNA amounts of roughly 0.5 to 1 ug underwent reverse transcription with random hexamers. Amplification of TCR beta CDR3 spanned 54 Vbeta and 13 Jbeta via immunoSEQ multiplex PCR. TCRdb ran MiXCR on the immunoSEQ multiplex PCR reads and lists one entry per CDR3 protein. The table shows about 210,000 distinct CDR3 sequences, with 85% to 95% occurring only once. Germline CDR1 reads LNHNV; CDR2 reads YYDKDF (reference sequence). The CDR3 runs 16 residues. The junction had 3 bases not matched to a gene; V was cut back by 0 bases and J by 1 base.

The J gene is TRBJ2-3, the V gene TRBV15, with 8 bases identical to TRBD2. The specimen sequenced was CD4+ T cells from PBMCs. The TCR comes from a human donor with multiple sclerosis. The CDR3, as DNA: TGTGCCACCAGCAGAGATAGAGCGGGGGGCACAGATACGCAGTATTTT. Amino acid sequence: CATSRDRAGGTDTQYF.